This paragraph reports one T cell receptor beta chain. The antigen is undetermined. This record comes from a study of shared clonotypes between healthy human individuals. General study points: How much donors shared clonotypes was expected to be affected by sequencing depth.

Clones were read by immunoSEQ multiplex PCR, and TCRdb kept only the in-frame ones, dropping some. Altogether more than 850,000 clones are present, about four fifths being singletons, with the ten largest covering under 0.6%. The V and J ends lost 4 bases and 0 bases respectively, with 11 bases between them. The germline V gene encodes CDR1 MNHNS and CDR2 SASEGT. The CDR3 totals 15 residues. The chain couples TRBV6-1 to TRBJ2-3, with a possible D match to TRBD1 (6 bases). The clonotype was recovered from a man between 18 and 35 years old in good health. Some clones in this sample may be carry-over from other donors' samples. Sequenced material: memory CD4+ T cells from PBMCs. Subset specified: CD45RA-negative fraction. CDR3 sequence: CASSVRTASTDTQYF. CDR3 DNA sequence: TGTGCCAGCAGTGTTAGGACAGCTAGCACAGATACGCAGTATTTT.